These 22 T cell receptor beta chains were all obtained from the same sample, sequenced in a study of persistence of HIV-infected CD4 T cells. No antigen has been assigned to these receptors. Nonspecific anti-CD3/anti-CD28 bead stimulation represents the broad CD4+ T cell repertoire. CD4+ T cells upregulating both CD40 ligand and CD69 were sorted as responding cells. The libraries were made with immunoSEQ version 4 in survey mode. Measured with immunoSEQ multiplex PCR; TCRdb has only the in-frame clones, and not every one. The table shows roughly 45,000 clones, with approximately 88% occurring only once. The specimen comprised CD4+ T cells sorted from PBMCs after approximately 19-hour stimulation, sampled from a patient who received antiretroviral therapy. These receptors were collected from an adult man with HIV who was CMV-seropositive.

A few counts support this clone. The CDR3 here is CASSYLGPSETLAKNIQYF. CDR3 nucleotides: TGTGCCAGCAGTTACTTAGGGCCCTCAGAGACACTAGCCAAAAACATTCAGTACTTC. J is TRBJ2-4 and V is TRBV6-2 or TRBV6-3; no firm D call. The V gene's germline CDR1 is MNHEY and CDR2 SVGEGT. Trimming pared 1 base from V and 0 bases from J, leaving 19 bases between. The CDR3 has 19 amino acids.

This chain uses TRBV15 with TRBJ1-4; no clear D gene. V was shortened by 0 bases and J by 4 bases, with 6 bases between the two germline ends. The CDR3 is 14 amino acids. Germline lookup yields CDR1 LNHNV and CDR2 YYDKDF (reference sequence). As DNA, the CDR3 is TGTGCCACCAGCAGAGACGCCCGTAATGAAAAACTGTTTTTT. This encodes CATSRDARNEKLFF. The variable domain in full, completed from reference TRBV15 and TRBJ1-4, reads DAMVIQNPRYQVTQFGKPVTLSCSQTLNHNVMYWYQQKSSQAPKLLFHYYDKDFNNEADTPDNFQSRRPNTSFCFLDIRSPGLGDTAMYLCATSRDARNEKLFFGSGTQLSVL.

The chain carries TRBV19 and TRBJ2-7; TRBD1 matches 9 bases. The CDR3 has 14 residues. The trim removed 3 bases at V and 3 bases at J, leaving 3 bases unmatched. Per germline, CDR1 LNHDA and CDR2 SQIVND (reference sequence). The CDR3 sequence is CASSIGQGYYEQYF. The CDR3 DNA sequence: TGTGCCAGTAGTATCGGACAGGGGTACTACGAGCAGTACTTC.

This clone was observed a few times. The chain uses TRBV3-1 (or the pseudogene TRBV3-2) and TRBJ2-7, with 10 bases fitting TRBD2. V lost 0 bases, J lost 2 bases, and 7 bases stayed unmatched. Germline values: CDR1 LGHDT, CDR2 YNNKEL (reference sequence). The CDR3 length is 17 residues. The DNA of the CDR3 is TGTGCCAGCAGCCAAGACCGCAGCAGCGGGGGGGCCTACGAGCAGTACTTC. It is translated as CASSQDRSSGGAYEQYF.

The chain couples TRBV2 to TRBJ2-7, with 7 positions matching TRBD1. Germline loops: CDR1 SNHLY, CDR2 FYNNEI. Unmatched junction bases numbered 6, after V lost 6 bases and J lost 4 bases. The length of the CDR3 is 13 residues. DNA of the CDR3: TGTGCCAGCAGCCCCAACAGGGGTTACGAGCAGTACTTC. Encoded protein: CASSPNRGYEQYF.

The chain recombines TRBV20-1 with TRBJ2-7; D ambiguous. The CDR3 runs to 13 residues. Trimming stripped 3 bases from V and 0 bases from J, with 9 bases between. Germline CDR1 DFQATT, CDR2 SNEGSKA (reference sequence). The CDR3 protein is CSASAWGSYEQYF. The CDR3 DNA follows: TGCAGTGCTAGTGCCTGGGGCTCCTACGAGCAGTACTTC.

This sequence joins TRBV19 and TRBJ1-6; D is unclear. Trimming cost V 7 bases and J 2 bases, with 9 bases left between them. The germline V gene has CDR1 LNHDA and CDR2 SQIVND (reference sequence). CDR3 size: 14 residues. The CDR3 here is CASTLDTYNSPLHF. The CDR3 DNA reads TGTGCCAGTACCCTAGACACCTATAATTCACCCCTCCACTTT.

This clone was counted only a few times. J is TRBJ2-1 and V is TRBV11-3; D may be TRBD2 (6 bases). V was trimmed by 5 bases and J by 9 bases, leaving 17 bases between them. The CDR3 consists of 14 residues. Per germline, CDR1 SGHNT and CDR2 YENEEA. The CDR3 region has the DNA TGTGCCAGCAGCCCGCGGGGTAACCGGGGTGAGCAGTTCTTC. Translated, it gives CASSPRGNRGEQFF.

The V and J genes are TRBV7-8 and TRBJ1-5; 7 bases agree with TRBD1. The germline V gene has CDR1 SGHVS and CDR2 FQNEAQ. V trimming: 4 bases; J trimming: 6 bases; junction bases outside the gene matches: 3. The length of the CDR3 is 13 residues. The CDR3 reads CASSSTGVQPQHF. DNA for the CDR3: TGTGCCAGCAGCTCCACAGGGGTTCAGCCCCAGCATTTT.

This chain uses TRBV3-1 (or the pseudogene TRBV3-2) with TRBJ2-1; D may be TRBD1 (6 bases). Germline CDR1 is LGHDT and CDR2 is YNNKEL (reference sequence). The CDR3 is 14 amino acids. Trimming shortened V by 7 bases and J by 5 bases, and 15 bases separated the two germline ends. The CDR3 reads CASKWNRENNEQFF. In nucleotides, the CDR3 is TGTGCCAGCAAATGGAACAGGGAAAACAATGAGCAGTTCTTC.

The CDR3 region is CSAGRTEAFF. The CDR3 nucleotides are TGCAGTGCGGGAAGAACTGAAGCTTTCTTT. The chain employs TRBV20-1 and TRBJ1-1, with unresolved D. Trimming removed 6 bases at V and 5 bases at J, with 7 bases between. The CDR3 contains 10 residues. CDR1 DFQATT and CDR2 SNEGSKA come from the germline V gene (reference sequence).

This clone appeared once. The chain has TRBV3-1 (or the pseudogene TRBV3-2) and TRBJ1-1; D is perhaps TRBD1 (6 bases). The V gene's germline CDR1 is LGHDT and CDR2 YNNKEL (reference sequence). The germline V and J ends were trimmed by 6 bases and 9 bases, with 14 bases remaining between them. CDR3 length: 12 residues. The CDR3, as DNA: TGTGCCAGCAGTCCAAGGGGGGCTAAAGCTTTCTTT. Translation: CASSPRGAKAFF.

The CDR3 DNA follows: TGTGCCTGGAGCTACACAGGATTAAATCAGCCCCAGCATTTT. Its protein is CAWSYTGLNQPQHF. The chain joins TRBV30 to TRBJ1-5; tentatively, D is TRBD1 (5 bases). The CDR3 is 14 residues long. Germline V gives CDR1 GTSNPN, CDR2 SVGIG (reference sequence). The V gene lost 3 bases and the J gene lost 4 bases, with 13 bases spanning the gap. The full variable domain, rest sourced from reference TRBV30 and TRBJ1-5, is SQTIHQWPATLVQPVGSPLSLECTVEGTSNPNLYWYRQAAGRGLQLLFYSVGIGQISSEVPQNLSASRPQDRQFILSSKKLLLSDSGFYLCAWSYTGLNQPQHFGDGTRLSIL.

This chain uses TRBV2 with TRBJ2-7, with D perhaps being TRBD1 or TRBD2 (5 bases each). V lost 6 bases, J lost 4 bases, and 16 bases lay in between. This CDR3 has 14 amino acids. Germline V gene sequence: CDR1 SNHLY, CDR2 FYNNEI. The CDR3: CASSSERGEYEQYF. CDR3 sequence (DNA): TGTGCCAGCAGCTCAGAGAGAGGGGAGTACGAGCAGTACTTC.

This CDR3 is CASSVAWGISYEQYF. CDR3 sequence (DNA): TGTGCCAGCAGCGTAGCGTGGGGGATCTCCTACGAGCAGTACTTC. This rearrangement joins TRBV9 to TRBJ2-7; the D call may be TRBD1 or TRBD2 (5 bases each). The CDR3 length is 15 residues. Looked up from germline, CDR1 is SGDLS and CDR2 is YYNGEE. V was trimmed by 0 bases and J by 0 bases, leaving 10 bases between them.

The rearrangement uses TRBV18 and TRBJ2-3; a weak D match, TRBD2 (7 bases). The CDR3 consists of 15 residues. V shed 5 bases and J shed 5 bases, with 17 bases lying between them. CDR1 is KGHSH and CDR2 is LQKENI in the germline V gene. The chain's CDR3 is CASSTLGGARDTQYF. In DNA, the CDR3 is TGTGCCAGCTCAACCTTAGGGGGGGCAAGAGATACGCAGTATTTT. Drawing the rest from reference TRBV18 and TRBJ2-3, the complete variable domain is NAGVMQNPRHLVRRRGQEARLRCSPMKGHSHVYWYRQLPEEGLKFMVYLQKENIIDESGMPKERFSAEFPKEGPSILRIQQVVRGDSAAYFCASSTLGGARDTQYFGPGTRLTVL.

The chain links TRBV10-2 to TRBJ2-1; 14 nucleotides align to TRBD2. The germline V gene encodes CDR1 WSHSY and CDR2 SAAADI. CDR3 length: 16 residues. V was pared by 5 bases and J by 9 bases, with 9 bases of the junction left unmatched. CDR3: CASSPRLAGGRIEQFF. The CDR3 DNA reads TGCGCCAGCAGTCCAAGACTAGCGGGGGGGCGGATTGAGCAGTTCTTC.

V gene TRBV18 combines with J gene TRBJ2-7; 7 nucleotides agree with TRBD2. Germline V gives CDR1 KGHSH, CDR2 LQKENI. CDR3 length: 14 amino acids. Trimming at V came to 3 bases and at J to 5 bases, leaving 7 bases not matched to a gene. The CDR3 here is CASSPREGRDEQYF. CDR3 in DNA: TGTGCCAGCTCACCCAGGGAGGGCAGGGACGAGCAGTACTTC.

This chain uses TRBV25-1 with TRBJ2-3, with D possibly being TRBD1 (6 bases). Germline values: CDR1 MGHDK, CDR2 SYGVNS. The germline V and J ends were trimmed by 3 bases and 3 bases, with 16 bases remaining between them. The CDR3 runs to 16 residues. The CDR3 sequence: CASSEPPGDPTDTQYF. The CDR3 nucleotides read TGTGCCAGCAGTGAGCCTCCAGGGGACCCTACAGATACGCAGTATTTT.

The rearrangement links TRBV5-6 to TRBJ1-1; 10 nucleotides align to TRBD1. CDR3 length: 15 residues. The V segment lost 3 bases and the J segment 8 bases; nucleotides outside the gene matches: 10. CDR1 is SGHDT and CDR2 is YYEEEE in the germline V gene. CDR3 sequence (DNA): TGTGCCAGCAGCTCAGGACAGGGGGTCCGGGGGGAAGCTTTCTTT. Translation gives CASSSGQGVRGEAFF.

This chain joins TRBV29-1 and TRBJ1-2; 8 nucleotides line up with TRBD1. The CDR3 totals 14 residues. V gave up 3 bases and J gave up 3 bases; unmatched junction bases: 6. Germline CDR1 reads SQVTM; CDR2 reads ANQGSEA. The CDR3 DNA follows: TGCAGCGTTGAGGGCCAACAGGGGGACTATGGCTACACCTTC. Protein: CSVEGQQGDYGYTF.

V gene TRBV7-8 combines with J gene TRBJ1-5; TRBD1 might be the D (5 bases). V dropped 0 bases and J dropped 7 bases, with 10 bases sitting between them. This CDR3 is built from 14 residues. Germline V gene data show CDR1 as SGHVS and CDR2 as FQNEAQ. Written as DNA, the CDR3 is TGTGCCAGCAGCTTAGCGTCAGGGAACCAGCCCCAGCATTTT. Translating gives CASSLASGNQPQHF.